The 18 T cell receptor beta chains given below trace back to one sample, sequenced in a study of blood T cells in healthy people across ages. For the second PCR, which ran for about 6 to 11 cycles, a sample-barcoded 5' primer and a J-beta primer mix were used. Via MiXCR, TCRdb re-called the 5' RACE reads, giving one row per CDR3 protein. Of around 2 million distinct CDR3 sequences in the sample, roughly 43% are singletons; the top ten hold 23%. Sequencing was performed on blood. Receptors were obtained from a human donor in good health.

This chain links TRBV12-3 or TRBV12-4 with TRBJ1-2; TRBD1 matches 7 bases. V was clipped by 3 bases and J by 6 bases; unmatched bases: 4. The CDR3 contains 13 residues. CDR3 loop: CASSFAGQDGYTF. The CDR3, as DNA: TGTGCCAGCAGTTTCGCCGGACAGGATGGCTACACCTTC.

The V call is TRBV20-1, the J call TRBJ2-1; 8 nucleotides agree with TRBD2. The trim removed 6 bases at V and 2 bases at J, leaving 9 bases unmatched. The germline CDR1 and CDR2 sequences are DFQATT and SNEGSKA (reference sequence). This CDR3 spans 15 amino acids. CDR3 DNA: TGCAGTGCCCGGATTCGAGCGGGGGCCTACAATGAGCAGTTCTTC. Translation gives CSARIRAGAYNEQFF.

A few counts support this clonotype. The V call is TRBV7-2, the J call TRBJ2-1, with TRBD2 matching over 13 bases. Germline assignment: CDR1 SGHTA and CDR2 FQGNSA. The CDR3 length is 15 residues. Losses at the gene ends were 4 bases for V and 10 bases for J; bases not matched to a gene: 7. The CDR3 DNA reads as TGTGCCAGCAGCTCGGGACTAGCGGGGTCCTCGGAGCAGTTCTTC. Protein: CASSSGLAGSSEQFF.

The table lists this clonotype with a few counts. The CDR3 loop is CASSPDREHGYTF. In DNA, the CDR3 is TGTGCCAGCTCACCGGACAGGGAGCATGGCTACACCTTC. V and J are TRBV18 and TRBJ1-2; 8 positions match TRBD1. The CDR3 is 13 residues long. Germline V gives CDR1 KGHSH, CDR2 LQKENI. V trimming: 3 bases; J trimming: 6 bases; junction bases outside the gene matches: 3.

This clonotype is a singleton in its sample. As DNA, the CDR3 is TGTGCCAGCAGCGGACCGGGACAGCACGTCAATGAGCAGTTCTTC. Protein sequence: CASSGPGQHVNEQFF. The rearrangement links TRBV9 to TRBJ2-1, with 7 bases lining up with TRBD1. This CDR3 has 15 residues. Germline assignment: CDR1 SGDLS and CDR2 YYNGEE. Germline trimming cut 3 bases from V and 6 bases from J; bases unmatched to any gene: 9.

The chain employs TRBV5-1 and TRBJ2-5; D not resolved. CDR1 is SGHRS and CDR2 is YFSETQ in the germline V gene. V gave up 4 bases and J gave up 1 base, with 8 bases separating them. This CDR3 has 13 residues. CDR3 in DNA: TGCGCCAGCAGCCAAAATTCCCAAGAGACCCAGTACTTC. The encoded protein is CASSQNSQETQYF.

This clonotype was counted a few times. The genes are TRBV29-1 and TRBJ1-2; a possible D gene is TRBD1 (6 bases). In germline, CDR1 is SQVTM, CDR2 ANQGSEA. Trimming removed 7 bases at V and 8 bases at J, with 17 bases between. This CDR3 comprises 12 residues. The CDR3: CSGRQVLGGYTF. CDR3 nucleotides: TGCAGCGGACGACAGGTTTTAGGAGGCTACACCTTC.

The CDR3 coding sequence is TGTGCCAGCAGTTTAGGGACAGGGTCTGAGCAGTTCTTC. Residues: CASSLGTGSEQFF. The rearrangement links TRBV28 to TRBJ2-1, with TRBD1 matching 9 bases. The germline V gene encodes CDR1 MDHEN and CDR2 SYDVKM. This CDR3 contains 13 residues. The V gene end was trimmed by 2 bases and the J gene end by 9 bases; junction bases not matched to a gene: 2. The full variable domain, its missing parts supplied by reference TRBV28 and TRBJ2-1, is DVKVTQSSRYLVKRTGEKVFLECVQDMDHENMFWYRQDPGLGLRLIYFSYDVKMKEKGDIPEGYSVSREKKERFSLILESASTNQTSMYLCASSLGTGSEQFFGPGTRLTVL.

The chain joins TRBV5-1 to TRBJ2-7, with TRBD1 identical over 7 bases. Germline V gene lookup returns CDR1 SGHRS and CDR2 YFSETQ. V gave up 4 bases and J gave up 0 bases; unmatched junction bases: 1. The CDR3 extends over 13 amino acids. CDR3 bases: TGCGCCAGCAGCAACAGGGGCTCCTACGAGCAGTACTTC. Translation: CASSNRGSYEQYF.

The rearrangement uses TRBV4-3 and TRBJ2-2; D unclear. Germline V lookup: CDR1 LGHNA, CDR2 YSLEER. The ends were cut back, 1 base at V and 7 bases at J, with 22 bases in the middle. The CDR3 length is 18 residues. The CDR3, as DNA: TGCGCCAGCAGCCAAGTCCTAAGGTTCAGCTCTTTAGGCGGGGAGCTGTTTTTT. Translation gives CASSQVLRFSSLGGELFF.

The gene calls are TRBV10-3 and TRBJ1-2; D uncertain. This CDR3 comprises 11 residues. The germline V gene has CDR1 ENHRY and CDR2 SYGVKD. The germline V and J ends were trimmed by 7 bases and 3 bases, with 6 bases remaining between them. The CDR3 reads CAITGDYGYTF. The CDR3 DNA reads TGTGCCATCACCGGGGACTATGGCTACACCTTC.

The chain has TRBV4-3 and TRBJ2-7; tentative D call: TRBD2 (6 bases). Germline CDR1 LGHNA, CDR2 YSLEER. The CDR3 is 15 residues long. V was pared by 1 base and J by 3 bases, with 13 bases between. The DNA of the CDR3 is TGCGCCAGCAGCCAAGGTACGGGGGTCCTCTACGAGCAGTACTTC. This encodes CASSQGTGVLYEQYF.

Only a few counts were recorded for this clonotype. V usage is TRBV7-2 and J usage is TRBJ2-3; D remains ambiguous. This CDR3 is 13 amino acids long. V shed 1 base and J shed 5 bases, with 7 bases lying between them. Germline V CDR1 and CDR2: SGHTA, FQGNSA. CDR3 protein: CASSLEYVDTQYF. The CDR3 bases are TGTGCCAGCAGCTTAGAGTACGTAGATACGCAGTATTTT. Full variable domain (rest looked up from reference TRBV7-2 and TRBJ2-3): GAGVSQSPSNKVTEKGKDVELRCDPISGHTALYWYRQSLGQGLEFLIYFQGNSAPDKSGLPSDRFSAERTGGSVSTLTIQRTQQEDSAVYLCASSLEYVDTQYFGPGTRLTVL.

The chain links TRBV4-1 to TRBJ2-1, with 8 bases fitting TRBD2. The CDR3 runs to 18 residues. Germline V gene data show CDR1 as MGHRA and CDR2 as YSYEKL. V trimming: 2 bases; J trimming: 0 bases; junction bases outside the gene matches: 9. The CDR3 DNA sequence: TGCGCCAGCAGCCAACGCCTTACTAGCGGATCCTCCTACAATGAGCAGTTCTTC. This sequence encodes CASSQRLTSGSSYNEQFF.

This clonotype came up a few times. This chain connects TRBV29-1 to TRBJ2-4; D not resolved. The CDR3 covers 14 residues. V lost 2 bases to trimming and J lost 0 bases, with 8 bases between them. Looked up from germline, CDR1 is SQVTM and CDR2 is ANQGSEA. In nucleotides, the CDR3 is TGCAGCGTTGAACTGAGAATAGCCAAAAACATTCAGTACTTC. Translated: CSVELRIAKNIQYF.

This clonotype was counted at least ten times. V and J are TRBV29-1 and TRBJ1-4; no clear D. V was cut by 6 bases and J by 7 bases, with 15 bases left in between. Per germline, CDR1 SQVTM and CDR2 ANQGSEA. The CDR3 is 13 residues long. As DNA, the CDR3 is TGCAGCGTCAGCCTCTCGCGGGGTGAAAAACTGTTTTTT. Residues: CSVSLSRGEKLFF.

This clonotype was seen more than once but under ten times. CDR3 bases: TGCAGTGCAAGGAGGTTTGGGGACAATCAGCCCCAGCATTTT. Its protein product is CSARRFGDNQPQHF. The V gene is TRBV20-1, the J gene TRBJ1-5; D unclear. V shed 6 bases and J shed 3 bases, with 15 bases lying between them. CDR1 is DFQATT, CDR2 SNEGSKA, per germline (reference sequence). The CDR3 covers 14 residues.

For this clonotype: The junction departs from the called germline gene at one end, perhaps through a read error. The chain has TRBV27 and TRBJ2-1; 12 nucleotides line up with TRBD2. CDR1 and CDR2 (germline): MNHEY, SMNVEV (reference sequence). CDR3 length equals 16 residues. The CDR3 loop is CASSLSGTSGSEEQFF. CDR3 DNA sequence: TGTGCCAGCAGTCTATCCGGGACTAGCGGGTCGGAAGAGCAGTTCTTC.